This T cell receptor (beta chain) comes out of a study of T-cell memory formation after mild COVID-19. Germline V gene data show CDR1 as SQVTM and CDR2 as ANQGSEA. The ends lost 5 bases at V and 5 bases at J; junction bases unmatched: 8. The CDR3 spans 14 residues. The sample holds a few counts of this clonotype. Antigen specificity is unknown. Study-level points and caveats: A balance of CD4 and CD8 characterized clones contracting day 15 to 85, whereas later expanders leaned CD4+. Confirmation was lacking for SARS-CoV-2 specificity of second-wave clones that peaked on day 37. Those CD4+ clones that contracted were mainly in CM and EM (CD8+ ones in EMRA).

With constant-segment primers, 5'RACE yielded cDNA libraries of TCR alpha and TCR beta that carried sample barcodes and UMIs. Via MiXCR, TCRdb re-called the 5' RACE reads, giving one row per CDR3 protein. The profile shows roughly 350,000 distinct CDR3 sequences, around 13% of them singletons. The source material was PBMCs or a T cell subset sorted from them (not recorded which). The J gene is TRBJ2-2, the V gene TRBV29-1, with 7 bases that match TRBD1. This sequence originates from a man aged 18 to 30 who had mild COVID-19 (a few samples of this study predate the infection). Cell type and time point are not known. CDR3 residues: CSVLDRVGTGELFF. The CDR3 DNA reads as TGCAGCGTTCTTGACAGGGTCGGGACCGGGGAGCTGTTTTTT.